This is a list of T cell receptor beta chains from one sample in a study of blood T cell repertoires in COVID-19. Profiled with immunoSEQ multiplex PCR; TCRdb holds only in-frame clones, not every one. The sample comprises 350,000 to 450,000 clones, roughly nine tenths of which are singletons, and 1.2% rests with the top ten. Sequenced: peripheral blood. The receptor set was obtained from a man between 40 and 49 years old with acute or convalescent COVID-19. Each CDR3 is given with its conserved first and last residue. Each record gives: J gene, D gene, clone size, V gene, CDR3 DNA, CDR3 protein. The D gene is left open where the match is weak. Clone size, where shown, is once, few, many, or a class for clones that have expanded.

J: TRBJ2-2; D: TRBD1; size: .; V: TRBV27; DNA: TGTGCCAGCAGTCGCCTAGACAGGGGGAACACCGGGGAGCTGTTTTTT; CDR3: CASSRLDRGNTGELFF
J: TRBJ2-2; D: TRBD1; size: .; V: TRBV19; DNA: TGTGCCAGTAGTCGACAGGGGGCTTACACCGGGGAGCTGTTTTTT; CDR3: CASSRQGAYTGELFF
J: TRBJ2-7; D: .; size: .; V: TRBV5-1; DNA: TGCGCCAGCAGTGAGTTGGGGCAGCCGGCTACGGGCGAGCAGTACTTC; CDR3: CASSELGQPATGEQYF
J: TRBJ2-2; D: TRBD2; size: .; V: TRBV6-1; DNA: TGTGCCAGCAGTGAGTACGCTAGCGGGAAGAACACCGGGGAGCTGTTTTTT; CDR3: CASSEYASGKNTGELFF
J: TRBJ1-5; D: .; size: .; V: TRBV2; DNA: TGTGCCAGCACCCTGACGGCGGGGAATCAGCCCCAGCATTTT; CDR3: CASTLTAGNQPQHF
J: TRBJ2-1; D: .; size: .; V: TRBV30; DNA: TGTGCCTGGAGTCCCTATCGGGAGACCTACAATGAGCAGTTCTTC; CDR3: CAWSPYRETYNEQFF
J: TRBJ1-4; D: TRBD1; size: .; V: TRBV19; DNA: TGTGCCAGTAACGGACCTAGGACAGGGCGTTGGACTAATGAAAAACTGTTTTTT; CDR3: CASNGPRTGRWTNEKLFF
J: TRBJ2-5; D: .; size: .; V: TRBV15; DNA: TGTGCCACCAGCAGAGATAAGTTTGCTAGCGTGACCCAGTACTTC; CDR3: CATSRDKFASVTQYF
J: TRBJ1-5; D: .; size: .; V: TRBV9; DNA: TGTGCCAGCGGATCGGGGGGCAATCAGCCCCAGCATTTT; CDR3: CASGSGGNQPQHF
J: TRBJ2-1; D: .; size: once; V: TRBV11-3; DNA: TGTGCCAGCAGCTTAGATGGTCCAGCGAACAATGAGCAGTTCTTC; CDR3: CASSLDGPANNEQFF
J: TRBJ1-2; D: TRBD1; size: once; V: TRBV6-6; DNA: TGTGCCAGCAGTTACTCGGACAGGGGCACGGGGGGCTACACCTTC; CDR3: CASSYSDRGTGGYTF
J: TRBJ2-3; D: .; size: .; V: TRBV10-1; DNA: TGCGCCAGCAGTAGCACCGGGAGCACAGATACGCAGTATTTT; CDR3: CASSSTGSTDTQYF
J: TRBJ2-4; D: TRBD1; size: once; V: TRBV2; DNA: TGTGCCAGCAGGGCTGGACAGGGTCCGGGCATTCAGTACTTC; CDR3: CASRAGQGPGIQYF
J: TRBJ2-1; D: TRBD2; size: .; V: TRBV19; DNA: TGTGCCAGTAGGGGACTAGCGGGGTTAAATGAGCAGTTCTTC; CDR3: CASRGLAGLNEQFF
J: TRBJ1-1; D: .; size: .; V: TRBV6-5; DNA: TGTGCCAGCAGGCCCGGACAGCAGGGAGGGACTGAAGCTTTCTTT; CDR3: CASRPGQQGGTEAFF
J: TRBJ1-6; D: TRBD1; size: .; V: TRBV5-1; DNA: TGCGCCAGCAGCCACGCAGGGGGCCTTAATTCACCCCTCCACTTT; CDR3: CASSHAGGLNSPLHF
J: TRBJ2-7; D: TRBD1; size: .; V: TRBV27; DNA: TGTGCCAGCAGTGGGACAGGTAGCTCCTACGAGCAGTACTTC; CDR3: CASSGTGSSYEQYF
J: TRBJ2-3; D: .; size: .; V: TRBV5-1; DNA: TGCGCCAGCAGCCAACCAGGGGAAGATACGCAGTATTTT; CDR3: CASSQPGEDTQYF
J: TRBJ2-3; D: .; size: .; V: TRBV13; DNA: TGTGCCAGCAGCTCGTTGGACAGCCCGAGCACAGATACGCAGTATTTT; CDR3: CASSSLDSPSTDTQYF
J: TRBJ2-1; D: TRBD1; size: .; V: TRBV15; DNA: TGTGCCACCAGCAGACCTAATCGGACAGGGGCTGGGGATGAGCAGTTCTTC; CDR3: CATSRPNRTGAGDEQFF
J: TRBJ2-3; D: TRBD2; size: .; V: TRBV28; DNA: TGTGCCAGCAGTTTACCGGCTAGCGGGGATCCCACAGATACGCAGTATTTT; CDR3: CASSLPASGDPTDTQYF
J: TRBJ2-1; D: TRBD1; size: .; V: TRBV28; DNA: TGTGCCAGCAGTCACACTCCGGGACAGGGTTCACGTGAGCAGTTCTTC; CDR3: CASSHTPGQGSREQFF
J: TRBJ1-2; D: TRBD1; size: .; V: TRBV28; DNA: TGTGCCAGCAGTTTAAGACAGGGGCTCTATGGCTACACCTTC; CDR3: CASSLRQGLYGYTF
J: TRBJ1-2; D: TRBD1; size: .; V: TRBV12-3/TRBV12-4; DNA: TGTGCCAGCAGTAGGGACAGTTGGTATGGCTACACCTTC; CDR3: CASSRDSWYGYTF
J: TRBJ1-1; D: TRBD1; size: .; V: TRBV30; DNA: TGTGCCCTTCATCCGGACAGGGGGGGATTAAACACTGAAGCTTTCTTT; CDR3: CALHPDRGGLNTEAFF
J: TRBJ2-2; D: .; size: .; V: TRBV11-2; DNA: TGTGCCAGCAGCCCCCGTTTAGCCACGAACACCGGGGAGCTGTTTTTT; CDR3: CASSPRLATNTGELFF
J: TRBJ1-3; D: .; size: .; V: TRBV29-1; DNA: TGCAGCGTTGAAGCGGGGATCTCTGGAAACACCATATATTTT; CDR3: CSVEAGISGNTIYF
J: TRBJ2-7; D: .; size: few; V: TRBV9; DNA: TGTGCCAGCAGCGGAGACAGGTCCTACGAGCAGTACTTC; CDR3: CASSGDRSYEQYF
J: TRBJ1-3; D: TRBD1; size: .; V: TRBV19; DNA: TGTGCCAGTAGCCCGGAAGGACAGGGTCGTTTCTCAGGAAACACCATATATTTT; CDR3: CASSPEGQGRFSGNTIYF
J: TRBJ2-1; D: TRBD2; size: .; V: TRBV7-3; DNA: TGTGCCAGCAGCTCCCTAGCGGGAGCGAACAATGAGCAGTTCTTC; CDR3: CASSSLAGANNEQFF
J: TRBJ1-6; D: TRBD1; size: few; V: TRBV7-9; DNA: TGTGCCAGCAGCTGGGACAGGGGGTCACCCCTCCACTTT; CDR3: CASSWDRGSPLHF
J: TRBJ1-3; D: .; size: once; V: TRBV7-9; DNA: TGTGCCAGCAGCGCAGGGACATTCTCTGGAAACACCATATATTTT; CDR3: CASSAGTFSGNTIYF
J: TRBJ1-2; D: TRBD1; size: .; V: TRBV6-2/TRBV6-3; DNA: TGTGCCAGCAGTTGGGGCCCCAGACAGGGGTACTATGGCTACACCTTC; CDR3: CASSWGPRQGYYGYTF
J: TRBJ2-1; D: TRBD2; size: .; V: TRBV7-3; DNA: TGTGCCAGCAGCTTTCTAGCGGGAGCGAGCTACAATGAGCAGTTCTTC; CDR3: CASSFLAGASYNEQFF
J: TRBJ2-5; D: TRBD2; size: .; V: TRBV19; DNA: TGTGCCAGTAGTTCGGGACTAGCGGGGGGGATAAACCAAGAGACCCAGTACTTC; CDR3: CASSSGLAGGINQETQYF
J: TRBJ1-4; D: TRBD1; size: .; V: TRBV11-2; DNA: TGTGCCAGCAGCCCCCGACAGGGAAATGATGAAAAACTGTTTTTT; CDR3: CASSPRQGNDEKLFF
J: TRBJ2-3; D: TRBD2; size: once; V: TRBV9; DNA: TGTGCCAGCAGCCCACGGACTAGCGGGAGTGCAGATACGCAGTATTTT; CDR3: CASSPRTSGSADTQYF